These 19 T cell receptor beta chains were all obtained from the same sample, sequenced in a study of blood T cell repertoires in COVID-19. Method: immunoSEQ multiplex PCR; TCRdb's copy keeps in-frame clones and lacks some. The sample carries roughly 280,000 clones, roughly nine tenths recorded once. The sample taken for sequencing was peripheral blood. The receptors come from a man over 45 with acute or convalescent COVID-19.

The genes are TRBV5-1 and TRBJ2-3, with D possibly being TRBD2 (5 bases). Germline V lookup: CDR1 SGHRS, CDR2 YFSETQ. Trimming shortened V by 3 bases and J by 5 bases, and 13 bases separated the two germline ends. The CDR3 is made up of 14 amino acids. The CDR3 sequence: CASSSASTRDTQYF. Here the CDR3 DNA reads TGCGCCAGCAGCTCGGCTAGCACGCGAGATACGCAGTATTTT.

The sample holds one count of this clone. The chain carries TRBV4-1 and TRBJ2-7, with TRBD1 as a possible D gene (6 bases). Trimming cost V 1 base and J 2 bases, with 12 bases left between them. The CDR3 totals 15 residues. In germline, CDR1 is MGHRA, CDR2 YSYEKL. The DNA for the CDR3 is TGCGCCAGCAGCCAAGCCCTACAGGGCCCCTACGAGCAGTACTTC. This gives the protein CASSQALQGPYEQYF.

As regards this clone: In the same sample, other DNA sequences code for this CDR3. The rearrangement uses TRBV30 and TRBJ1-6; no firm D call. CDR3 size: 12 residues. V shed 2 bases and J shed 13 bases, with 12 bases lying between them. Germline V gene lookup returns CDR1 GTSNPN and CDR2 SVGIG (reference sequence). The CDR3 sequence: CAWSRTVSPLHF. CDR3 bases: TGTGCCTGGAGTAGAACAGTTAGTCCCCTCCACTTT.

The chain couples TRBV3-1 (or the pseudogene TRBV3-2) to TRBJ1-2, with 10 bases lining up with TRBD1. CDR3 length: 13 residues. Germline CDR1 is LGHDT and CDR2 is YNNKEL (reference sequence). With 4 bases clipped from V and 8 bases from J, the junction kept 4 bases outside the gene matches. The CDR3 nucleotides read TGTGCCAGCAGCCTTGGACAGGGGGAGGGCTACACCTTC. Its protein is CASSLGQGEGYTF.

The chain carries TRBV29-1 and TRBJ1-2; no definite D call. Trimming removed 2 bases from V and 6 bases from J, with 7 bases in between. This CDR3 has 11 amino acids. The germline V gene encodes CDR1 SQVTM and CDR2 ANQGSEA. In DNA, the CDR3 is TGCAGCGTTGAACCCAGGAATGGCTACACCTTC. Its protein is CSVEPRNGYTF.

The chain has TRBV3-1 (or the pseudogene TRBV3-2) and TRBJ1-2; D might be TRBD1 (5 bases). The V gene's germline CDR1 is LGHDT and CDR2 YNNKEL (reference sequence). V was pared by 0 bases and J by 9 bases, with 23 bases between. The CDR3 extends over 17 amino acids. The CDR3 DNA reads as TGTGCCAGCAGCCAAGATATCGGACACCAAGCCGCTGGACGCTACACCTTC. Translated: CASSQDIGHQAAGRYTF.

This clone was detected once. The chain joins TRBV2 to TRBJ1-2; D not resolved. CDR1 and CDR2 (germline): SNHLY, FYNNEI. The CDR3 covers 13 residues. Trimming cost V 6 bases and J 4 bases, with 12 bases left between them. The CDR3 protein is CASRLELFYGYTF. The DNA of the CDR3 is TGTGCCAGCAGGCTGGAGCTTTTCTATGGCTACACCTTC.

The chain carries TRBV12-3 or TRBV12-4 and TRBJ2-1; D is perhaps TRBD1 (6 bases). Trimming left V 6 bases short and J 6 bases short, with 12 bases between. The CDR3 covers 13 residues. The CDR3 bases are TGTGCCAGCAGACCAGGGGCCTCCAATGAGCAGTTCTTC. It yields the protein CASRPGASNEQFF.

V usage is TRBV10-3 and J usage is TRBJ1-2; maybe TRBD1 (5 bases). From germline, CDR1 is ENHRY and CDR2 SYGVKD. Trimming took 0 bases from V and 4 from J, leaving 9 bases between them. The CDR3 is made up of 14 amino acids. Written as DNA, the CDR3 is TGTGCCATCAGTGAGTCTGTGGGGGGCTATGGCTACACCTTC. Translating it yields CAISESVGGYGYTF.

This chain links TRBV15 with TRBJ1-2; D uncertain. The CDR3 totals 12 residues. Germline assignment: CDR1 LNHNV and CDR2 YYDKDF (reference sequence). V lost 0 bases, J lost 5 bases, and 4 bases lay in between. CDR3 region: CATSRERYGYTF. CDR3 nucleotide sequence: TGTGCCACCAGCAGAGAGCGGTATGGCTACACCTTC.

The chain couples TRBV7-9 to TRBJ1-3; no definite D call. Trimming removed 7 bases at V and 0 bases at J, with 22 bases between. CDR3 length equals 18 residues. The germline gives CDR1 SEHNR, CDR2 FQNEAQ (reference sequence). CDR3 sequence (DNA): TGTGCCAGCACCGATACCACCAGGCAGTTCCTCTCTGGAAACACCATATATTTT. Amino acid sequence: CASTDTTRQFLSGNTIYF.

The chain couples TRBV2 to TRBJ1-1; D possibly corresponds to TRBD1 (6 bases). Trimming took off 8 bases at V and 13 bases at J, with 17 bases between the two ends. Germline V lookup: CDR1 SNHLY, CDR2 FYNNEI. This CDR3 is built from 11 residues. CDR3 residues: CASGRDTFLFF. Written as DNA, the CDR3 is TGTGCCAGCGGCCGGGACACCTTTCTTTTCTTT.

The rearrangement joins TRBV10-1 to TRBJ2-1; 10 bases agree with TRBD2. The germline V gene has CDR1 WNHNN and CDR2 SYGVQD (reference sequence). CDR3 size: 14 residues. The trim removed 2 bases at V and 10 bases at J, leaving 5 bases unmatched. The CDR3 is CASSELAGVGEQFF. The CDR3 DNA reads TGCGCCAGCAGTGAGCTAGCGGGGGTGGGCGAGCAGTTCTTC.

The CDR3 coding sequence is TGCGCCAGCACCCCCACAGGTCCTAATGAAAAACTGTTTTTT. It is translated as CASTPTGPNEKLFF. This chain uses TRBV5-1 with TRBJ1-4; the D gene is possibly TRBD1 (5 bases). Germline lookup yields CDR1 SGHRS and CDR2 YFSETQ. The CDR3 totals 14 residues. V shed 6 bases and J shed 3 bases, with 12 bases lying between them.

The CDR3 protein is CASSLGDTADTQYF. CDR3 sequence (DNA): TGCGCCAGCAGCTTGGGGGACACGGCAGATACGCAGTATTTT. This chain joins TRBV5-1 and TRBJ2-3, with D perhaps TRBD1 (6 bases). The CDR3 has 14 amino acids. Germline CDR1 and CDR2: SGHRS and YFSETQ. With 0 bases removed from V and 4 bases from J, the gap between germline ends came to 9 bases.

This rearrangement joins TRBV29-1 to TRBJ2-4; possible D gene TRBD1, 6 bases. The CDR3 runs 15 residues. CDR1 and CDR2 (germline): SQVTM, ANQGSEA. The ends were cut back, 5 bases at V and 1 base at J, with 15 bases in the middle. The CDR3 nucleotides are TGCAGCGTTCGACAGGTTGGTGAGGCCAAAAACATTCAGTACTTC. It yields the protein CSVRQVGEAKNIQYF.

CDR3 nucleotide sequence: TGTGCCAGCACCCCATTCCTCCATCCGCTGGGGACAGGGCAGAACACTGAAGCTTTCTTT. Translated, it gives CASTPFLHPLGTGQNTEAFF. The rearrangement uses TRBV4-2 and TRBJ1-1; 9 bases fit TRBD1. V was pared by 7 bases and J by 1 base, with 22 bases of the junction left unmatched. The germline CDR1 and CDR2 sequences are LGHNA and YNFKEQ. The CDR3 consists of 20 residues.

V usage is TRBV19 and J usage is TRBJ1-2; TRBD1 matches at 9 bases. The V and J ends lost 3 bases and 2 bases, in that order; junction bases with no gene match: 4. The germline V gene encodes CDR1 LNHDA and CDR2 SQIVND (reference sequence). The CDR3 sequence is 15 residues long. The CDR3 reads CASSIWTGVNYGYTF. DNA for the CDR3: TGTGCCAGTAGTATTTGGACAGGGGTAAACTATGGCTACACCTTC.

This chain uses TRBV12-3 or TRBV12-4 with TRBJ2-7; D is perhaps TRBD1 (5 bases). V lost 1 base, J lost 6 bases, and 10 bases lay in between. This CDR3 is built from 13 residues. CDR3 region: CASSLDSRAEQYF. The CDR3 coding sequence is TGTGCCAGCAGTTTAGACTCCAGGGCCGAGCAGTACTTC.